Listed below are T cell receptor beta chains from one sample, sequenced in a study of blood T cells in healthy people across ages. MiXCR, run by TCRdb on the 5' RACE reads, gives a single entry per CDR3 protein. The table shows approximately 2,000,000 distinct CDR3 sequences, with approximately 39% occurring only once. The sample was blood. The receptors were sampled from a human donor in good health. Both conserved end residues are part of each CDR3. The D gene is left open where the match is weak. Rows give clone size only sometimes, using once, few, many, or a class for an expanded clone.

>TRBJ2-1|TRBV6-1|few|.|13
CARLRTPFPEQFF
TGTGCCAGGTTGAGGACTCCTTTCCCTGAGCAGTTCTTC
>TRBJ1-5|TRBV28|.|.|11
CASRPHQPQHF
TGTGCCAGCAGACCTCATCAGCCCCAGCATTTT
>TRBJ1-2|TRBV4-1|many|TRBD1|16
CASSQENRGSNYGYTF
TGCGCCAGCAGCCAAGAAAACAGGGGTTCTAACTATGGCTACACCTTC
>TRBJ1-5|TRBV6-2/TRBV6-3|.|.|15
CASSYFGRGNQPQHF
TGTGCCAGCAGTTACTTCGGGAGAGGCAATCAGCCCCAGCATTTT
>TRBJ2-1|TRBV28|few|TRBD2|13
CASSGTSGHEQFF
TGTGCCAGCAGCGGGACTAGCGGCCATGAGCAGTTCTTC
>TRBJ2-1|TRBV5-1|few|TRBD1|15
CASSPGTVVYNEQFF
TGCGCCAGCAGCCCGGGGACAGTGGTATACAATGAGCAGTTCTTC
>TRBJ2-5|TRBV20-1|.|.|13
CSADPGAQETQYF
TGCAGTGCTGACCCAGGGGCCCAAGAGACCCAGTACTTC
>TRBJ2-5|TRBV12-3/TRBV12-4|.|.|13
CASSLQSQETQYF
TGTGCCAGCAGTCTACAGTCCCAAGAGACCCAGTACTTC
>TRBJ2-5|TRBV18|.|TRBD2|14
CASSPALAEEAQYF
TGTGCCAGCTCACCTGCACTAGCGGAAGAGGCCCAGTACTTC
>TRBJ2-7|TRBV21-1|.|.|15
CASGGMLNLSYEQYF
TGTGCCAGCGGGGGCATGCTAAACCTCTCCTACGAGCAGTACTTC
>TRBJ2-1|TRBV12-3/TRBV12-4|.|.|12
CAVPRTYNEQFF
TGTGCCGTCCCCCGTACCTACAATGAGCAGTTCTTC
>TRBJ1-5|TRBV20-1|.|TRBD1|14
CSATPGTVNQPQHF
TGCAGTGCTACGCCCGGGACAGTTAATCAGCCCCAGCATTTT
>TRBJ2-1|TRBV29-1|.|TRBD2|13
CSVFSGGSNEQFF
TGCAGCGTTTTTAGCGGGGGGAGCAATGAGCAGTTCTTC
>TRBJ2-1|TRBV20-1|few|.|14
CSAIYGGRGDEQFF
TGCAGTGCTATCTACGGGGGCCGGGGGGATGAGCAGTTCTTC
>TRBJ2-1|TRBV20-1|.|.|15
CSARDRTENYNEQFF
TGCAGTGCTAGAGACCGGACGGAAAACTACAATGAGCAGTTCTTC
>TRBJ1-6|TRBV4-3|.|TRBD1|15
CASRPGTGVNSPLHF
TGCGCCAGCAGACCCGGGACAGGGGTCAATTCACCCCTCCACTTT
>TRBJ2-5|TRBV7-9|.|.|16
CASSSQMGPDGETQYF
TGTGCCAGCAGCTCCCAAATGGGACCGGACGGGGAGACCCAGTACTTC
>TRBJ1-1|TRBV3-1|few|.|17
CASSQDHGRTQNTEAFF
TGTGCCAGCAGCCAAGATCACGGCCGGACCCAGAACACTGAAGCTTTCTTT
>TRBJ1-5|TRBV20-1|few|.|18
CSAMGPKGGGYSNQPQHF
TGCAGTGCTATGGGTCCCAAGGGGGGCGGGTATAGCAATCAGCCCCAGCATTTT
>TRBJ2-7|TRBV28|.|.|15
CASTSRGEGSYEQYF
TGTGCCAGCACCTCCCGGGGAGAGGGCTCCTACGAGCAGTACTTC
>TRBJ2-1|TRBV6-1|.|.|17
CASSAQRVGGSYNEQFF
TGTGCCAGCAGTGCCCAGCGTGTGGGGGGATCCTACAATGAGCAGTTCTTC
>TRBJ1-2|TRBV6-4|.|.|12
CASSDSQADYTF
TGTGCCAGCAGTGACTCACAGGCTGACTACACCTTC
>TRBJ1-2|TRBV6-6|.|.|14
CASSYTSADYGYTF
TGTGCCAGCAGTTACACCTCGGCGGACTATGGCTACACCTTC
>TRBJ1-2|TRBV20-1|.|.|13
CSARPGSGYGYTF
TGCAGTGCTCGACCCGGCTCCGGCTATGGCTACACCTTC
>TRBJ2-2|TRBV12-3/TRBV12-4|.|TRBD2|15
CASRELSGGTGELFF
TGTGCCAGCAGGGAGTTATCGGGGGGGACCGGGGAGCTGTTTTTT
>TRBJ2-3|TRBV29-1|.|TRBD1|14
CSGTRDRSTDTQYF
TGCAGCGGAACCCGGGACAGGAGCACAGATACGCAGTATTTT
>TRBJ2-3|TRBV24-1|few|.|13
CATSQGSTDTQYF
TGTGCCACCAGTCAGGGGAGCACAGATACGCAGTATTTT
>TRBJ1-2|TRBV7-2|.|.|15
CASSLSTGPQYGYTF
TGTGCCAGCAGCTTAAGTACAGGACCCCAGTATGGCTACACCTTC
>TRBJ1-1|TRBV12-5|.|TRBD1|15
CASGSATGVGTEAFF
TGTGCTAGTGGTTCGGCGACAGGGGTGGGCACTGAAGCTTTCTTT
>TRBJ1-5|TRBV12-3/TRBV12-4|.|.|13
CASSLDHRGHQHF
TGTGCCAGCAGTTTGGACCATCGAGGACACCAGCATTTT
>TRBJ1-2|TRBV4-3|.|.|15
CASSQESDSRYGYTF
TGCGCCAGCAGCCAAGAGTCCGACAGCCGCTATGGCTACACCTTC
>TRBJ2-4|TRBV12-3/TRBV12-4|few|.|14
CASRGYGAKNIQYF
TGTGCCAGCAGGGGCTACGGAGCCAAAAACATTCAGTACTTC
>TRBJ1-4|TRBV6-6|few|.|14
CASRSSRTNEKLFF
TGTGCCAGCAGAAGCTCTCGAACTAATGAAAAACTGTTTTTT
>TRBJ2-3|TRBV9|.|TRBD1|14
CASSGSQGTDTQYF
TGTGCCAGCAGCGGCTCACAGGGGACAGATACGCAGTATTTT
>TRBJ1-2|TRBV20-1|.|TRBD1|14
CRPHRTGNNYGYTF
TGCAGACCCCATAGGACAGGGAACAACTATGGCTACACCTTC
>TRBJ2-2|TRBV5-1|.|.|14
CASSTTLASGELFF
TGCGCCAGCAGCACAACCCTAGCTTCCGGGGAGCTGTTTTTT
>TRBJ1-2|TRBV15|.|.|17
CATSSDPSVLGQYGHTF
TGTGCCACCAGCAGTGATCCCTCGGTCTTGGGGCAGTATGGCCACACCTTC
>TRBJ2-1|TRBV3-1|.|.|15
CDSSIRDHYYNEQFF
TGTGACAGCTCTATCCGGGACCACTACTACAATGAGCAGTTCTTC
>TRBJ1-2|TRBV20-1|.|.|13
CSARDYRRGGYTF
TGCAGTGCTAGAGATTACAGGAGGGGTGGCTACACCTTC
>TRBJ2-7|TRBV5-1|.|TRBD2|15
CASSSLGGLAYEQYF
TGCGCCAGCAGCTCCCTGGGAGGGCTAGCCTACGAGCAGTACTTC
>TRBJ1-2|TRBV5-1|.|.|14
CASSFNQGGYGYTF
TGCGCCAGCAGCTTCAACCAGGGCGGCTATGGCTACACCTTC
>TRBJ1-2|TRBV6-2/TRBV6-3|.|.|13
CASSPGLVRGYTF
TGTGCCAGCAGCCCCGGACTCGTGCGTGGCTACACCTTC
>TRBJ2-1|TRBV7-2|.|.|16
CASSLDPVGSYNEQFF
TGTGCCAGCAGCCTAGACCCCGTGGGCTCCTACAATGAGCAGTTCTTC
>TRBJ2-3|TRBV6-5|.|TRBD2|18
CASSYTYGSGGAADTQYF
TGTGCCAGCAGTTACACGTATGGTAGCGGGGGGGCAGCGGATACGCAGTATTTT
>TRBJ2-7|TRBV20-1|.|TRBD1|15
CSARDFDRESYEQYF
TGCAGTGCTAGAGATTTCGACAGGGAGTCCTACGAGCAGTACTTC
>TRBJ1-2|TRBV28|.|.|13
CATIRGTNYGYTF
TGTGCCACCATCCGGGGAACCAACTATGGCTACACCTTC
>TRBJ2-7|TRBV6-5|.|TRBD1|13
CASRRQGYYEQYF
TGTGCCAGCAGAAGACAGGGATACTACGAGCAGTACTTC
>TRBJ2-7|TRBV20-1|.|.|15
CSARSGILSSYEQYF
TGCAGTGCTAGGTCCGGGATATTGAGCTCCTACGAGCAGTACTTC
>TRBJ1-4|TRBV10-3|.|.|15
CAISETLDLNEKLFF
TGTGCCATCAGCGAGACCCTGGACCTTAACGAAAAACTGTTTTTT
>TRBJ1-4|TRBV10-3|few|.|13
CAISDVSDEKLFF
TGTGCCATCAGTGACGTCAGCGACGAAAAACTGTTTTTT
>TRBJ1-1|TRBV7-3|.|TRBD1|15
CASSPTGGYRGEAFF
TGTGCCAGCAGCCCGACAGGGGGATATCGAGGTGAAGCTTTCTTT
>TRBJ2-5|TRBV3-1|once|TRBD1|18
CASSQGMGRGLHQETQYF
TGTGCCAGCAGCCAAGGAATGGGCAGGGGGCTCCATCAAGAGACCCAGTACTTC
>TRBJ1-1|TRBV29-1|.|.|13
CSVEEGSGPEAFF
TGCAGCGTTGAAGAAGGATCAGGACCTGAAGCTTTCTTT
>TRBJ1-6|TRBV7-6|few|.|13
CASSLMGGSPLHF
TGTGCCAGCAGCTTAATGGGGGGATCTCCCCTCCACTTT
>TRBJ2-7|TRBV9|.|.|14
CASSPGGDSYEQYF
TGTGCCAGCAGCCCCGGCGGCGATTCCTACGAGCAGTACTTC
>TRBJ2-5|TRBV7-2|few|.|13
CASSSLSPETQYF
TGTGCCAGCAGCTCTCTTTCCCCAGAGACCCAGTACTTC
>TRBJ1-1|TRBV12-3/TRBV12-4|.|TRBD1|15
CASSLTGGILSEAFF
TGTGCCAGCAGTTTGACAGGGGGTATTCTATCCGAAGCTTTCTTT
>TRBJ2-5|TRBV2|few|.|13
CASTRRIQETQYF
TGTGCCAGCACTAGACGGATCCAAGAGACCCAGTACTTC